These T cell receptor beta chains were read from a single sample in a study of blood T cells in healthy people across ages. MiXCR, applied by TCRdb to the 5' RACE reads, yields one record per CDR3 protein. The sample consists of 750,000 or so distinct CDR3 sequences, roughly 25% of them appearing once. The sample also formed part of further work on T cells of mothers and their children.

The sequencing sample was made of blood. The receptor source for this set is a boy between 5 and 17 years old in good health. The CDR3 runs from the conserved cysteine through the conserved F or W. A D gene is named only where the DNA matches it firmly. Clone size is not always given. Where it is, it says once, few, many or a class for expanded clones.

J gene: TRBJ1-1
D gene: TRBD1
clone size: NA
V gene: TRBV5-1
CDR3 length: 14
CDR3 DNA: TGCGCCAGCAGCTTGAGGGGGCAGAACACTGAAGCTTTCTTT
CDR3 protein: CASSLRGQNTEAFF

J gene: TRBJ2-6
D gene: NA
clone size: NA
V gene: TRBV12-3/TRBV12-4
CDR3 length: 16
CDR3 DNA: TGTGCCAGCAGTTCAACAGGGTTATCTGGGGCCAACGTCCTGACTTTC
CDR3 protein: CASSSTGLSGANVLTF

J gene: TRBJ2-5
D gene: NA
clone size: NA
V gene: TRBV4-3
CDR3 length: 17
CDR3 DNA: TGCGCCAGCAGCCAAGCGAGATATGACAACCCACAAGAGACCCAGTACTTC
CDR3 protein: CASSQARYDNPQETQYF

J gene: TRBJ2-5
D gene: NA
clone size: NA
V gene: TRBV20-1
CDR3 length: 13
CDR3 DNA: TGCAGTGCCCCGTTAGGTCTTAAAGAGACCCAGTACTTC
CDR3 protein: CSAPLGLKETQYF

J gene: TRBJ2-1
D gene: NA
clone size: NA
V gene: TRBV7-2
CDR3 length: 17
CDR3 DNA: TGTGCCAGCAGCCCACGGAATCGGGACTGGAAACCCAATGAGCAGTTCTTC
CDR3 protein: CASSPRNRDWKPNEQFF

J gene: TRBJ2-3
D gene: NA
clone size: NA
V gene: TRBV15
CDR3 length: 14
CDR3 DNA: TGTGCCACCAGCAGAGACAGGGGTACAGATACGCAGTATTTT
CDR3 protein: CATSRDRGTDTQYF

J gene: TRBJ1-5
D gene: NA
clone size: few
V gene: TRBV24-1
CDR3 length: 18
CDR3 DNA: TGTGCCACCAGTGAAGGGACGCAGGCAGTTTATAGCAATCAGCCCCAGCATTTT
CDR3 protein: CATSEGTQAVYSNQPQHF

J gene: TRBJ1-3
D gene: NA
clone size: few
V gene: TRBV9
CDR3 length: 13
CDR3 DNA: TGTGCCAGCAGCTCTTCCACTGGAAACACCATATATTTT
CDR3 protein: CASSSSTGNTIYF

J gene: TRBJ1-2
D gene: NA
clone size: few
V gene: TRBV3-1
CDR3 length: 16
CDR3 DNA: TGTGCCAGCAGCCGAGCCTCCGGGACATATCAGGAGGGCTACACCTTC
CDR3 protein: CASSRASGTYQEGYTF

J gene: TRBJ2-1
D gene: NA
clone size: NA
V gene: TRBV3-1
CDR3 length: 15
CDR3 DNA: TGTGCCAGCAGCCACAGGGGGGGGACTAACAATGAGCAGTTCTTC
CDR3 protein: CASSHRGGTNNEQFF

J gene: TRBJ2-7
D gene: NA
clone size: NA
V gene: TRBV20-1
CDR3 length: 12
CDR3 DNA: TGCAGTGCAGAAGTCGGGGGTGGGGAGCAGTACTTC
CDR3 protein: CSAEVGGGEQYF

J gene: TRBJ1-2
D gene: NA
clone size: few
V gene: TRBV7-2
CDR3 length: 15
CDR3 DNA: TGTGCCAGCAGCTTGTATCAGTTGTCGGGGGGGAAGTACACCTTC
CDR3 protein: CASSLYQLSGGKYTF